The clone carrying this T cell receptor (beta chain) has a handful of counts. Its antigen is currently unknown. This CDR3 has 15 amino acids. CDR1 DFQATT and CDR2 SNEGSKA come from the germline V gene (reference sequence). With 0 bases removed from V and 5 bases from J, the gap between germline ends came to 16 bases. This entry belongs to a study of response to subunit inactivated influenza vaccine. Study-wide results and limits: Only a handful of new T cells, the authors suggested, are recruited with each seasonal influenza vaccination.

MiXCR was run by TCRdb on the RT-PCR reads, yielding one entry per CDR3 protein. The sample consists of about 160,000 distinct CDR3 sequences, approximately 11% of them appearing once. The chain is built from TRBV20-1 and TRBJ2-5, with D perhaps TRBD2 (5 bases). The material was non-naive T cells sorted from PBMCs, obtained about 40 days after vaccination. The origin of this receptor is a man in his fifties or sixties who received an inactivated influenza vaccine. The CDR3 DNA reads as TGCAGTGCTAGAGATCAGGACCATAGCGTCGAGACCCAGTACTTC. This translates into CSARDQDHSVETQYF.